One T cell receptor (beta chain) is described in this entry. CD45RO negativity and positive selection for CCR7 defined naive CD8 cells, a population that excluded terminally differentiated effector memory CD45RA+ cells. These data are taken from a study of shared clonotypes between healthy human individuals. The assay was immunoSEQ multiplex PCR, and TCRdb's table has in-frame clones only and misses some. The data contain about 680,000 clones, 92% of them seen just once; the ten biggest clones take up about a quarter. Input material: naive CD8+ T cells sorted from blood. The source of this sequence is a man aged 30-40 years in good health.

The CDR3: CASSPSGDGSNQPQHF. The CDR3 region has the DNA TGTGCCAGCAGCCCCTCAGGGGACGGGAGCAATCAGCCCCAGCATTTT. The chain links TRBV7-9 to TRBJ1-5, with TRBD1 as a possible D gene (6 bases). The CDR3 runs 16 residues. V was shortened by 5 bases and J by 1 base, with 15 bases between the two germline ends. Per germline, CDR1 SEHNR and CDR2 FQNEAQ (reference sequence).